This entry lists 14 T cell receptor beta chains sequenced from one sample in a study of T-cell memory formation after mild COVID-19. TCRdb reprocessed the 5' RACE reads with MiXCR, giving one entry per CDR3 protein. The table has fewer than 250,000 distinct CDR3 sequences, roughly a tenth seen once; the top ten hold approximately 2.8%. The material sequenced was PBMCs or a T cell subset sorted from them (not recorded which). Receptors originate from a young man who had mild COVID-19 (a few samples of this study predate the infection). Cell type and time point are not known.

The rearrangement links TRBV9 to TRBJ2-3, with TRBD1 as a possible D gene (6 bases). V shed 0 bases and J shed 5 bases, with 13 bases lying between them. The CDR3 is 15 residues long. In germline, CDR1 is SGDLS, CDR2 YYNGEE. The CDR3 loop is CASSVDWDNVDTQYF. The CDR3 region has the DNA TGTGCCAGCAGCGTAGACTGGGACAACGTAGATACGCAGTATTTT.

This clonotype was observed a handful of times. V gene TRBV28 combines with J gene TRBJ2-7; D gene uncertain. The CDR3 length is 14 residues. Trimming removed 5 bases at V and 2 bases at J, with 13 bases between. Looked up from germline, CDR1 is MDHEN and CDR2 is SYDVKM. The CDR3 DNA sequence: TGTGCCAGCAGTCAAACGGGCCTCGCCTACGAGCAGTACGTC. Encoded protein: CASSQTGLAYEQYV.

The chain employs TRBV20-1 and TRBJ1-5; weak D call: TRBD1 (6 bases). Per the germline V gene, CDR1 is DFQATT and CDR2 is SNEGSKA (reference sequence). Trimming left V 4 bases short and J 8 bases short, with 15 bases between. This CDR3 has 13 amino acids. Here the CDR3 DNA reads TGCAGTGCTAAGGGGGAAACTAATAAGCCCCAGCATTTT. Its protein product is CSAKGETNKPQHF.

This chain joins TRBV20-1 and TRBJ2-2, with D maybe TRBD1 (6 bases). Deletions cut 2 bases from V and 5 bases from J, with 12 bases between. Germline V gives CDR1 DFQATT, CDR2 SNEGSKA (reference sequence). The CDR3 is 14 amino acids. CDR3 nucleotide sequence: TGCAGTGCTAGACAGCCTAGGGGGACCGGGGAGCTGTTTTTT. Protein sequence: CSARQPRGTGELFF.

The rearrangement links TRBV7-3 to TRBJ1-1; D is uncertain. Looked up from germline, CDR1 is SGHTA and CDR2 is FQGTGA. Deletions cut 8 bases from V and 0 bases from J, with 10 bases between. The CDR3 length is 13 residues. This chain's CDR3 is CASGGNMNTEAFF. CDR3 nucleotide sequence: TGTGCCAGCGGAGGGAATATGAACACTGAAGCTTTCTTT. The full variable domain, rest sourced from reference TRBV7-3 and TRBJ1-1, is GAGVSQTPSNKVTEKGKYVELRCDPISGHTALYWYRQSLGQGPEFLIYFQGTGAADDSGLPNDRFFAVRPEGSVSTLKIQRTERGDSAVYLCASGGNMNTEAFFGQGTRLTVV.

This clonotype was seen only a few times. J is TRBJ1-2 and V is TRBV18, with D possibly TRBD1 on 5 matching bases. V lost 2 bases and J 2 bases, leaving 15 bases between the germline ends. The CDR3 length is 16 residues. Germline lookup yields CDR1 KGHSH and CDR2 LQKENI. DNA of the CDR3: TGTGCCAGCTCACCAGTTGAAGCAGGGTCGAACTATGGCTACACCTTC. Translated: CASSPVEAGSNYGYTF.

This clonotype came up a few times. The CDR3 nucleotides read TGCGCCAGCAGCTCCACCGGGACTCACAATGAGCAGTTCTTC. Translated: CASSSTGTHNEQFF. The chain carries TRBV5-1 and TRBJ2-1; D is perhaps TRBD2 (6 bases). Germline V gives CDR1 SGHRS, CDR2 YFSETQ. The V end lost 3 bases, the J end lost 5 bases, and 12 bases lay between the germline ends. CDR3 length equals 14 residues.

J is TRBJ1-3 and V is TRBV19; D unresolved. CDR1 is LNHDA and CDR2 is SQIVND in the germline V gene (reference sequence). V lost 2 bases to trimming and J lost 0 bases, with 8 bases between them. The CDR3 is 15 residues long. CDR3 residues: CASSIIRGSGNTIYF. The CDR3, as DNA: TGTGCCAGTAGTATAATCCGGGGCTCTGGAAACACCATATATTTT.

This clonotype was found many times. This chain joins TRBV2 and TRBJ2-7; D is possibly TRBD2 (5 bases). Trimming took 6 bases from V and 7 from J, leaving 10 bases between them. Germline values: CDR1 SNHLY, CDR2 FYNNEI. The CDR3 sequence is 11 residues long. CDR3 amino acids: CASSELGEQYF. CDR3 nucleotides: TGTGCCAGCAGCGAACTAGGGGAGCAGTACTTC. The variable domain in full, completed from reference TRBV2 and TRBJ2-7, reads EPEVTQTPSHQVTQMGQEVILRCVPISNHLYFYWYRQILGQKVEFLVSFYNNEISEKSEIFDDQFSVERPDGSNFTLKIRSTKLEDSAMYFCASSELGEQYFGPGTRLTVT.

This clonotype was seen more than once but under ten times. This chain connects TRBV7-9 to TRBJ1-3, with D hard to call. Germline V gives CDR1 SEHNR, CDR2 FQNEAQ (reference sequence). V lost 7 bases, J lost 3 bases, and 10 bases lay in between. This CDR3 is 13 amino acids long. The CDR3 here is CASKLGFGNTIYF. The CDR3 region has the DNA TGTGCCAGCAAGTTGGGTTTTGGAAACACCATATATTTT.

The chain has TRBV20-1 and TRBJ1-2; D unresolved. Trimming removed 5 bases at V and 0 bases at J, with 13 bases between. CDR1 is DFQATT, CDR2 SNEGSKA, per germline (reference sequence). This CDR3 is built from 14 residues. CDR3 in amino acids: CSAPAENTNYGYTF. The CDR3, as DNA: TGCAGTGCTCCTGCCGAGAATACTAACTATGGCTACACCTTC.

In its sample, this clonotype was seen a few times. J is TRBJ2-7 and V is TRBV19; tentatively, D is TRBD1 (5 bases). CDR1 and CDR2 from the germline V gene are LNHDA and SQIVND (reference sequence). The ends were cut back, 5 bases at V and 2 bases at J, with 16 bases in the middle. The CDR3 is made up of 15 amino acids. The CDR3 nucleotides are TGTGCCAGTAGTTCGAAGACAGCGCCGACCTACGAGCAGTACTTC. Its translation is CASSSKTAPTYEQYF.

The chain has TRBV20-1 and TRBJ2-5, with D uncertain. The germline gives CDR1 DFQATT, CDR2 SNEGSKA (reference sequence). The CDR3 is 14 amino acids. Trimming took 0 bases from V and 2 from J, leaving 10 bases between them. The chain's CDR3 is CSARDWAVQETQYF. CDR3 in DNA: TGCAGTGCTAGAGATTGGGCTGTGCAAGAGACCCAGTACTTC.

The chain joins TRBV5-1 to TRBJ2-6, with D possibly TRBD2 on 5 matching bases. The ends were cut back, 2 bases at V and 0 bases at J, with 9 bases in the middle. CDR1 SGHRS and CDR2 YFSETQ come from the germline V gene. The CDR3 has 16 amino acids. The CDR3 spells CASSFRGSSGANVLTF. For the CDR3, the DNA is TGCGCCAGCAGCTTCCGTGGGAGCTCTGGGGCCAACGTCCTGACTTTC. Together with reference TRBV5-1 and TRBJ2-6, the CDR3 gives the full variable domain: KAGVTQTPRYLIKTRGQQVTLSCSPISGHRSVSWYQQTPGQGLQFLFEYFSETQRNKGNFPGRFSGRQFSNSRSEMNVSTLELGDSALYLCASSFRGSSGANVLTFGAGSRLTVL.